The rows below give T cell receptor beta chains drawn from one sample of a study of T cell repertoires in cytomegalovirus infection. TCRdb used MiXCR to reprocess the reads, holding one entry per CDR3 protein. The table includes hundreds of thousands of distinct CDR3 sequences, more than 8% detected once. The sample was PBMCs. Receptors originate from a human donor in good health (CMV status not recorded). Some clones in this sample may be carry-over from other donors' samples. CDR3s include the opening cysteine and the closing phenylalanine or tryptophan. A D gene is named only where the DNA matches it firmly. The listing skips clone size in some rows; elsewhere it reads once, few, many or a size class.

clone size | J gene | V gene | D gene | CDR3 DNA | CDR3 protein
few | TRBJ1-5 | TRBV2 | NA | TGTGCCAGCAAGAAGGGGACGGCCCTCAATCAGCCCCAGCATTTT | CASKKGTALNQPQHF
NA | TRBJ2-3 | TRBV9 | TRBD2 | TGTGCCAGCAGCGCTGGGACTAGAGGGCTCACAGATACGCAGTATTTT | CASSAGTRGLTDTQYF
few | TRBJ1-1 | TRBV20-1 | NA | TGCAGTGCGGGCCCCGCAGGGGTTGGCACTGAAGCTTTCTTT | CSAGPAGVGTEAFF
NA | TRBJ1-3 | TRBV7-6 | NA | TGTGCCAGCAGTCCTTATCCCTCCTCTGGAAACACCATATATTTT | CASSPYPSSGNTIYF
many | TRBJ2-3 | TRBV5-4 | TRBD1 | TGTGCCAGCAGCTTGGAATGGACAGGGGGCACAGATACGCAGTATTTT | CASSLEWTGGTDTQYF
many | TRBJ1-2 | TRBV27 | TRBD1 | TGTGCCAGCAGTTTACACCGGGACAGAGCTAACTATGGCTACACCTTC | CASSLHRDRANYGYTF
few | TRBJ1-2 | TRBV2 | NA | TGTGCCAGCAGTGTTTTGGGACACCTGAACTATGGCTACACCTTC | CASSVLGHLNYGYTF
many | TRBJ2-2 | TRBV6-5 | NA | TGTGCCAGCACCCCTATGAGGACCGGGGGCGGGGAGCTGTTTTTT | CASTPMRTGGGELFF
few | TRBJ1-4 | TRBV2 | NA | TGTGCCAGCAGACAACAGGGTGAGAGGGAAAAACTGTTTTTT | CASRQQGEREKLFF
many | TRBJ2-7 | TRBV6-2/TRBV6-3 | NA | TGTGCCAGCAGCCACCTCCCTGAGGCCTACGAGCAGTACTTC | CASSHLPEAYEQYF
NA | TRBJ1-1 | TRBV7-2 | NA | TGTGCCAGCAGCTTACAGTGGGCCGCTGAAGCTTTCTTT | CASSLQWAAEAFF
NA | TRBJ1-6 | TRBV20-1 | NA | TGCAGTGCTACCGGGACTGTGAATTCACCCCTCCACTTT | CSATGTVNSPLHF
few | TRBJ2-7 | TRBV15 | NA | TGTGCCACCAGCAGAGATCTTGGCTACGAGCAGTACTTC | CATSRDLGYEQYF
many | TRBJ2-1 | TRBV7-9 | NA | TGTGCCAGCAGCTTAGCCATCGGGAACAATGAGCAGTTCTTC | CASSLAIGNNEQFF
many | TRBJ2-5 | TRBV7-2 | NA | TGTGCCAGCAGCCTCGTTCTTGGGGAGACCCAGTACTTC | CASSLVLGETQYF
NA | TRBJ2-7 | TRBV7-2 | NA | TGTGCCAGCCTCGGAAAGAACTCCTACGAGCAGTACTTC | CASLGKNSYEQYF
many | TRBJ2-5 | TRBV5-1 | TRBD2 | TGCGCCAGCAGCCCAGCGGGAGGGCTTGAGACCCAGTACTTC | CASSPAGGLETQYF
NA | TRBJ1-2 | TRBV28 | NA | TGTGCCAGCAGTCCCGGAAATCCAGGGACAAAATATGGCTACACCTTC | CASSPGNPGTKYGYTF
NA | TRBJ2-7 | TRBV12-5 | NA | TGTGCTAGTGCCATAGGGGGATCGCAACCTTACGAGCAGTACTTC | CASAIGGSQPYEQYF
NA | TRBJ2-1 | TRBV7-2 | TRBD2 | TGTGCCAGCAACCAAAGCGGGAGGCTCATATACAATGAGCAGTTCTTC | CASNQSGRLIYNEQFF